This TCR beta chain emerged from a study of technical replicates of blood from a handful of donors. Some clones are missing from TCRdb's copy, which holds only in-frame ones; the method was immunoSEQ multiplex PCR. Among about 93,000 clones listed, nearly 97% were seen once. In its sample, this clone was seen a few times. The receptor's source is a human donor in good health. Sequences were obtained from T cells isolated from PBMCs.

CDR3 DNA: TGTGCCAGCGGGCAGCCTATTGGGGAGCTGTTTTTT. This sequence encodes CASGQPIGELFF. The J gene is TRBJ2-2, the V gene TRBV27, with D hard to call. Trimming took off 8 bases at V and 8 bases at J, with 12 bases between the two ends. The CDR3 contains 12 residues. Germline values: CDR1 MNHEY, CDR2 SMNVEV (reference sequence).